Below, 11 T cell receptor beta chains from the same sample are listed, as sequenced in a study of cytotoxic CD8 clonotypes in ibrutinib-treated CLL. Clones were sequenced by immunoSEQ multiplex PCR, and TCRdb holds only the in-frame ones, with some missing. The sample has about 85,000 clones, roughly 77% seen once. The starting material was PBMCs, obtained after 12 months of ibrutinib treatment. These TCRs come from a human donor with chronic lymphocytic leukemia.

The V gene is TRBV4-3, the J gene TRBJ2-1; D possibly matches TRBD1 or TRBD2 (5 bases each). The length of the CDR3 is 15 residues. Trimming took off 1 base at V and 8 bases at J, with 15 bases between the two ends. Germline lookup yields CDR1 LGHNA and CDR2 YSLEER. The CDR3 loop reads CASSQAPGLGYEQFF. CDR3 bases: TGCGCCAGCAGCCAAGCTCCGGGGCTTGGGTATGAGCAGTTCTTC.

This clone appeared a single time. At one of its ends the junction is not consistent with the germline gene, which may arise from a read error. The genes are TRBV7-7 and TRBJ2-2; D remains unclear. The CDR3 runs to 14 residues. The germline gives CDR1 SSHAT, CDR2 FNYEAQ (reference sequence). The CDR3 here is CASSLDLVTGELFF. DNA of the CDR3: TGTGCTAGCAGCTTAGATCTAGTAACCGGGGAGCTGTTTTTT.

This clone has only one observation. The chain carries TRBV12-5 and TRBJ1-5; no clear D gene. The CDR3 consists of 14 residues. Trimming pared 7 bases from V and 0 bases from J, leaving 10 bases between. Germline V gives CDR1 LGHNT, CDR2 FRNRAP. The CDR3 reads CASAPGGSNQPQHF. Here the CDR3 DNA reads TGTGCTAGTGCCCCCGGTGGTAGCAATCAGCCCCAGCATTTT. Together with reference TRBV12-5 and TRBJ1-5, the CDR3 gives the full variable domain: DARVTQTPRHKVTEMGQEVTMRCQPILGHNTVFWYRQTMMQGLELLAYFRNRAPLDDSGMPKDRFSAEMPDATLATLKIQPSEPRDSAVYFCASAPGGSNQPQHFGDGTRLSIL.

This chain uses TRBV11-1 with TRBJ2-1, with a tentative D call TRBD1 (5 bases). V was cut by 1 base and J by 7 bases, with 14 bases left in between. Germline loops: CDR1 SGHAT, CDR2 FQDESV (reference sequence). This CDR3 is built from 15 residues. The DNA for the CDR3 is TGTGCCAGCAGCTTAGGGCTAGGGGTGGGGAATGAGCAGTTCTTC. It is translated as CASSLGLGVGNEQFF.

This clone was observed a handful of times. V usage is TRBV5-6 and J usage is TRBJ2-5; 11 bases match TRBD2. The CDR3 sequence is 17 residues long. Germline V CDR1 and CDR2: SGHDT, YYEEEE. With 4 bases clipped from V and 3 bases from J, the junction kept 11 bases outside the gene matches. Here the CDR3 reads CASSPQGTSGIKETQYF. For the CDR3, the DNA is TGTGCCAGCAGCCCCCAAGGGACTAGCGGAATTAAAGAGACCCAGTACTTC.

The chain has TRBV6-1 and TRBJ2-7, with D unresolved. The V and J ends lost 10 bases and 6 bases respectively, with 16 bases between them. CDR1 MNHNS and CDR2 SASEGT come from the germline V gene. There are 12 residues in the CDR3. The DNA for the CDR3 is TGTGCCATCAGGTGGTTGGAGAGCGAGCAGTACTTC. This codes for CAIRWLESEQYF.

The chain links TRBV4-2 to TRBJ2-4; D not certain. Trimming stripped 0 bases from V and 6 bases from J, with 12 bases between. The CDR3 length is 15 residues. Per germline, CDR1 LGHNA and CDR2 YNFKEQ. The CDR3 sequence is CASSQDLAQGNIQYF. CDR3 nucleotide sequence: TGTGCCAGCAGCCAAGATCTCGCCCAAGGAAACATTCAGTACTTC.

The chain carries TRBV5-4 and TRBJ1-2; 9 nucleotides agree with TRBD1. The length of the CDR3 is 15 residues. Germline CDR1 is SGHNT and CDR2 is YYREEE (reference sequence). V trimming: 4 bases; J trimming: 3 bases; junction bases outside the gene matches: 7. The CDR3 DNA sequence: TGTGCCAGCAGCCCCCGACAGGGGGAGGACTATGGCTACACCTTC. Translating it yields CASSPRQGEDYGYTF.

V and J are TRBV19 and TRBJ2-1; 8 bases are shared with TRBD1. This CDR3 is 13 amino acids long. Germline trimming cut 7 bases from V and 10 bases from J; bases unmatched to any gene: 9. Looked up from germline, CDR1 is LNHDA and CDR2 is SQIVND (reference sequence). DNA for the CDR3: TGTGCCAGTAACGGACAGGGTTTCAGGGAGCAGTTCTTC. Its translation: CASNGQGFREQFF.

CDR3: CASSSGQKLFF. The CDR3 DNA reads TGTGCCAGCAGTTCGGGACAGAAACTGTTTTTT. This chain uses TRBV28 with TRBJ1-4; 7 bases match TRBD1. The length of the CDR3 is 11 residues. Germline V gives CDR1 MDHEN, CDR2 SYDVKM. The V segment lost 4 bases and the J segment 11 bases; nucleotides outside the gene matches: 1.

This chain joins TRBV5-4 and TRBJ1-1; D is possibly TRBD1 (5 bases). V was shortened by 7 bases and J by 6 bases, with 19 bases between the two germline ends. From germline, CDR1 is SGHNT and CDR2 YYREEE (reference sequence). The CDR3 runs to 14 residues. Here the CDR3 reads CASGGGGFRAEAFF. The CDR3 DNA is TGTGCCAGCGGGGGGGGAGGATTTAGAGCTGAAGCTTTCTTT. The whole variable domain, remainder taken from reference TRBV5-4 and TRBJ1-1, is ETGVTQSPTHLIKTRGQQVTLRCSSQSGHNTVSWYQQALGQGPQFIFQYYREEENGRGNFPPRFSGLQFPNYSSELNVNALELDDSALYLCASGGGGFRAEAFFGQGTRLTVV.